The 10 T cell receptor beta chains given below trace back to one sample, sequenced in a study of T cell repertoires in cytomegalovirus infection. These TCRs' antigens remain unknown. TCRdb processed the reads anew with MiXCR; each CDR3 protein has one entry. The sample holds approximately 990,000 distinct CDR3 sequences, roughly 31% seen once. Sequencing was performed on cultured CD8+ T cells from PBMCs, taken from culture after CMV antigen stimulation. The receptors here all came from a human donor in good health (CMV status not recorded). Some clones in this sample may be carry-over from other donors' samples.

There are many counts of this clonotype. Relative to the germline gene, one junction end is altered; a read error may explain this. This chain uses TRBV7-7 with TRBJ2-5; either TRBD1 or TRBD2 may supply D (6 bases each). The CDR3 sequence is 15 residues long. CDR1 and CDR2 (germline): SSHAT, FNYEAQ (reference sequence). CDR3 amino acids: CASSLEGGHQETQYF. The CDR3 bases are TGTGCTAGCAGCTTGGAGGGGGGACACCAAGAGACCCAGTACTTC.

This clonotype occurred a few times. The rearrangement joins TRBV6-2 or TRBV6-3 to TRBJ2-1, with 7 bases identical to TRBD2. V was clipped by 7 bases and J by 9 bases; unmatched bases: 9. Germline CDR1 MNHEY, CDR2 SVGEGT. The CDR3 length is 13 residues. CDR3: CASTNGLGAEQFF. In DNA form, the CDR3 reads TGTGCCAGCACGAATGGACTAGGGGCTGAGCAGTTCTTC.

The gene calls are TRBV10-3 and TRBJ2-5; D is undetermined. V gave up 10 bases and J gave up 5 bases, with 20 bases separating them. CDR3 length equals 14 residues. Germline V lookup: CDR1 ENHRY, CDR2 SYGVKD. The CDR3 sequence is CATNPQERDETQYF. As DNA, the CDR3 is TGTGCCACCAACCCCCAGGAGCGAGACGAGACCCAGTACTTC.

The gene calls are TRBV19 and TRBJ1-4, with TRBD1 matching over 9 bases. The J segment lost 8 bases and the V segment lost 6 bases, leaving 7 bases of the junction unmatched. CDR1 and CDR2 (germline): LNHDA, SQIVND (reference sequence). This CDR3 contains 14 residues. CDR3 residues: CASRRTGEGEKLFF. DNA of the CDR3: TGTGCCAGTAGACGGACAGGGGAGGGAGAAAAACTGTTTTTT.

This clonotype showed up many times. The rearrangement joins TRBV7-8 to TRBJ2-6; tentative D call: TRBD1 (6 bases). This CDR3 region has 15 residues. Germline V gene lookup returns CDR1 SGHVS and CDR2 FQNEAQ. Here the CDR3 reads CAEAGVNSGANVLTF. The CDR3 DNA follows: TGTGCTGAGGCAGGGGTTAACTCTGGGGCCAACGTCCTGACTTTC.

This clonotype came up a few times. The CDR3: CATLTSGGEMNQFF. CDR3 DNA sequence: TGTGCCACCTTGACTAGCGGGGGGGAAATGAACCAGTTCTTC. The chain joins TRBV10-3 to TRBJ2-1; 14 bases are a match to TRBD2. CDR1 and CDR2 from the germline V gene are ENHRY and SYGVKD. With V trimmed by 10 bases and J by 13 bases, 12 bases remained unmatched. This CDR3 contains 14 residues.

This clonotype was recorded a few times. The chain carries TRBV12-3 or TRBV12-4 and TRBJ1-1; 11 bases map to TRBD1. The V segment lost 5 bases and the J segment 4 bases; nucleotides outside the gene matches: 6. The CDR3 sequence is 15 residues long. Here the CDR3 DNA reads TGTGCCAGCAGTCTATGGACAGGGGGCATCACTGAAGCTTTCTTT. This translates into CASSLWTGGITEAFF.

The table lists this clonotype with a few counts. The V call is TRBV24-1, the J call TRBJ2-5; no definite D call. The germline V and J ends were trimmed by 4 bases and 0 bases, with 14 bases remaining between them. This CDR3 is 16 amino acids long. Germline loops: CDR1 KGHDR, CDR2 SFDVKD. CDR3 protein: CATSDLIDGYQETQYF. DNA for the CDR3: TGTGCCACCAGTGACCTTATTGATGGGTACCAAGAGACCCAGTACTTC.

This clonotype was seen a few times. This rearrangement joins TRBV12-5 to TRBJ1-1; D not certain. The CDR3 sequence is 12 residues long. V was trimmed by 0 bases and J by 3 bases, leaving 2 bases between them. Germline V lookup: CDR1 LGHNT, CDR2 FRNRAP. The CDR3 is CASGLVDTEAFF. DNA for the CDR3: TGTGCTAGTGGTTTGGTTGACACTGAAGCTTTCTTT. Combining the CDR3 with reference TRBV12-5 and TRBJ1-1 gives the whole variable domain DARVTQTPRHKVTEMGQEVTMRCQPILGHNTVFWYRQTMMQGLELLAYFRNRAPLDDSGMPKDRFSAEMPDATLATLKIQPSEPRDSAVYFCASGLVDTEAFFGQGTRLTVV.

The CDR3 region has the DNA TGTGCCAGCAGTTACTCCGGGACTAGCATTGATGAGCAGTTCTTC. It encodes CASSYSGTSIDEQFF. The V call is TRBV6-6, the J call TRBJ2-1; 9 bases agree with TRBD2. The CDR3 length is 15 residues. Unmatched junction bases numbered 5, after V lost 0 bases and J lost 8 bases. Germline V gene lookup returns CDR1 MNHNY and CDR2 SVGAGI (reference sequence).